Below, 32 T cell receptor beta chains from the same sample are listed, as sequenced in a study of Graves' ophthalmopathy and Graves' hyperthyroidism. RNA transcripts provided the template for amplifying TCR beta CDR3 regions. The first-round RT-PCR employed HTBI primers together with the Qiagen OneStep RT-PCR kit. A multiplex PCR was then performed as the second round. Each CDR3 protein is one row after TCRdb ran MiXCR on the multiplex PCR reads. The sample lists more than 300,000 distinct CDR3 sequences, 15% to 20% occurring once. The sequenced material came from peripheral blood. These receptor sequences come from an adult woman with stable Graves' hyperthyroidism.

This clonotype was seen at least ten times. The chain links TRBV2 to TRBJ1-5, with no clear D. With 7 bases removed from V and 1 base from J, the gap between germline ends came to 14 bases. Germline assignment: CDR1 SNHLY and CDR2 FYNNEI. The CDR3 is 15 residues long. The CDR3 DNA is TGTGCCAGCACCTTTGGTCCTCTAAGCAATCAGCCCCAGCATTTT. This gives the protein CASTFGPLSNQPQHF.

This clonotype was picked up many times. This rearrangement joins TRBV7-2 to TRBJ2-7; D is uncertain. Germline V lookup: CDR1 SGHTA, CDR2 FQGNSA. The CDR3 covers 15 residues. Trimming took 2 bases from V and 1 from J, leaving 12 bases between them. The CDR3 protein is CASSLTPGLSYEQYF. The CDR3 DNA is TGTGCCAGCAGCTTAACCCCGGGCCTTTCCTACGAGCAGTACTTC.

This clonotype was detected many times. The V and J genes are TRBV20-1 and TRBJ2-7; 10 nucleotides agree with TRBD2. With 0 bases clipped from V and 1 base from J, the junction kept 15 bases outside the gene matches. The CDR3 runs to 19 residues. The V gene's germline CDR1 is DFQATT and CDR2 SNEGSKA (reference sequence). This CDR3 reads CSARDSSRLAGVRSYEQYF. The CDR3 nucleotides read TGCAGTGCTAGAGATAGCTCTAGGCTAGCGGGAGTCAGGTCCTACGAGCAGTACTTC.

Concerning this clonotype itself: This may stem from a read error, because a much larger clone lies one nucleotide away. The V and J genes are TRBV20-1 and TRBJ2-7, with D maybe TRBD1 (8 bases). Deletions cut 5 bases from V and 5 bases from J, with 19 bases between. CDR1 DFQATT and CDR2 SNEGSKA come from the germline V gene (reference sequence). The CDR3 contains 14 residues. CDR3 nucleotide sequence: TGCAGTGCTCGGTCCACAGGGGGGGTTAACGAGCAGTACTTC. Protein product: CSARSTGGVNEQYF.

This clonotype was observed many times. The V call is TRBV19, the J call TRBJ1-1; no reliable D call. CDR1 and CDR2 (germline): LNHDA, SQIVND (reference sequence). This CDR3 comprises 13 residues. V gave up 3 bases and J gave up 0 bases, with 5 bases separating them. The CDR3, as DNA: TGTGCCAGTAGTATCAGCATGAACACTGAAGCTTTCTTT. Its translation is CASSISMNTEAFF.

This chain joins TRBV18 and TRBJ1-1; D not certain. V was pared by 3 bases and J by 5 bases, with 16 bases between. Germline CDR1 KGHSH, CDR2 LQKENI. The CDR3 length is 15 residues. The CDR3 loop is CASSPRESSGTEAFF. CDR3 nucleotides: TGTGCCAGCTCACCCCGAGAGTCGTCGGGGACTGAAGCTTTCTTT.

This clonotype has ten or more counts. The genes are TRBV24-1 and TRBJ2-7; 7 nucleotides align to TRBD1. Trimming at V came to 5 bases and at J to 1 base, leaving 1 base not matched to a gene. The germline V gene has CDR1 KGHDR and CDR2 SFDVKD. This CDR3 is 13 amino acids long. For the CDR3, the DNA is TGTGCCACCAGTGGGACAGGATCCTACGAGCAGTACTTC. Translated, it gives CATSGTGSYEQYF.

This clonotype showed up many times. The J gene is TRBJ2-5, the V gene TRBV28; 11 nucleotides match TRBD2. The length of the CDR3 is 16 residues. CDR1 is MDHEN, CDR2 SYDVKM, per germline. The J segment lost 4 bases and the V segment lost 6 bases, leaving 10 bases of the junction unmatched. CDR3 DNA: TGTGCCAGCAGCCGATCGAGACTAGCGGGAAGAGAGACCCAGTACTTC. Amino acid sequence: CASSRSRLAGRETQYF.

This clonotype was seen ten or more times. The chain has TRBV6-2 or TRBV6-3 and TRBJ1-2; weak D call: TRBD1 (6 bases). This CDR3 is built from 12 residues. CDR1 is MNHEY and CDR2 is SVGEGT in the germline V gene. The V end lost 8 bases, the J end lost 6 bases, and 13 bases lay between the germline ends. CDR3 amino acids: CASAQGPHGYTF. The CDR3 DNA reads TGTGCCAGCGCCCAGGGGCCCCATGGCTACACCTTC.

At least ten counts were recorded for this clonotype. This may be a read error: a much more frequent sequence differs by one nucleotide. The V call is TRBV12-3 or TRBV12-4, the J call TRBJ2-7; possible D gene TRBD2, 5 bases. Trimming cost V 5 bases and J 7 bases, with 12 bases left between them. The CDR3 has 12 residues. The CDR3 region is CASSHGVGEQYF. CDR3 in DNA: TGTGCCAGCAGTCACGGGGTAGGGGAGCAGTACTTC.

This clonotype was observed many times. The chain recombines TRBV9 with TRBJ2-4; maybe TRBD1 (5 bases). Between the trimmed V and J ends, which lost 3 bases and 5 bases, there was a span of 12 bases. This CDR3 has 14 amino acids. Per the germline V gene, CDR1 is SGDLS and CDR2 is YYNGEE. The CDR3 loop reads CASSGRESENIQYF. The CDR3 DNA follows: TGTGCCAGCAGCGGCAGGGAATCTGAAAACATTCAGTACTTC.

There are many counts of this clonotype. The chain couples TRBV19 to TRBJ2-7, with D perhaps TRBD2 (6 bases). The CDR3 extends over 15 amino acids. Per the germline V gene, CDR1 is LNHDA and CDR2 is SQIVND (reference sequence). Trimming left V 9 bases short and J 1 base short, with 19 bases between. DNA for the CDR3: TGTGCCAGCTCTGACCCCAGCGGAGGGTCCTACGAGCAGTACTTC. Amino acid sequence: CASSDPSGGSYEQYF.

This clonotype came up many times. The J gene is TRBJ1-1, the V gene TRBV15; D unclear. Germline V gene sequence: CDR1 LNHNV, CDR2 YYDKDF (reference sequence). The CDR3 length is 15 residues. Trimming took 4 bases from V and 7 from J, leaving 19 bases between them. The CDR3 coding sequence is TGTGCCACCAGCAAACAGTGGGCAGGCGATCTTGAAGCTTTCTTT. This translates into CATSKQWAGDLEAFF.

This clonotype showed up many times. The chain couples TRBV27 to TRBJ1-1; D is possibly TRBD1 (5 bases). Trimming took 3 bases from V and 0 from J, leaving 14 bases between them. This CDR3 is built from 16 residues. The germline CDR1 and CDR2 sequences are MNHEY and SMNVEV (reference sequence). The CDR3 DNA follows: TGTGCCAGCAGTTTGGTGGGGGGAATGATGAACACTGAAGCTTTCTTT. Translating gives CASSLVGGMMNTEAFF.

This clonotype was counted a few times. The CDR3: CASSFRDRIYEQYF. The CDR3 bases are TGCGCCAGCAGCTTCCGGGACAGGATCTACGAGCAGTACTTC. The V gene is TRBV5-1, the J gene TRBJ2-7, with 8 bases fitting TRBD1. This CDR3 spans 14 amino acids. Trimming removed 2 bases from V and 3 bases from J; junction bases left unmatched: 4. Per germline, CDR1 SGHRS and CDR2 YFSETQ.

This clonotype was seen at least ten times. CDR3 nucleotides: TGCGCCAGCAGAGGTACAGGGGGCTCTGTCACTGAAGCTTTCTTT. This encodes CASRGTGGSVTEAFF. V is TRBV10-2 and J is TRBJ1-1; 9 nucleotides agree with TRBD1. Germline values: CDR1 WSHSY, CDR2 SAAADI. V dropped 6 bases and J dropped 4; count of bases not matched to a gene: 9. The CDR3 runs 15 residues.

This clonotype was detected ten times or more. The chain uses TRBV5-1 and TRBJ2-2; D unclear. From germline, CDR1 is SGHRS and CDR2 YFSETQ. There are 16 residues in the CDR3. The germline V and J ends were trimmed by 0 bases and 3 bases, with 12 bases remaining between them. The CDR3 spells CASSLDRMSDTGELFF. The CDR3 nucleotides read TGCGCCAGCAGCTTGGATAGGATGTCGGACACCGGGGAGCTGTTTTTT. Full variable domain (outside the CDR3, taken from reference TRBV5-1 and TRBJ2-2): KAGVTQTPRYLIKTRGQQVTLSCSPISGHRSVSWYQQTPGQGLQFLFEYFSETQRNKGNFPGRFSGRQFSNSRSEMNVSTLELGDSALYLCASSLDRMSDTGELFFGEGSRLTVL.

This clonotype was counted ten times or more. The V call is TRBV28, the J call TRBJ2-7; maybe TRBD2 (5 bases). Trimming shortened V by 0 bases and J by 6 bases, and 12 bases separated the two germline ends. Germline V CDR1 and CDR2: MDHEN, SYDVKM. The CDR3 totals 14 residues. CDR3 coding DNA: TGTGCCAGCAGTTTATGGGCAGGAGGAAGCGAGCAGTACTTC. Amino acids: CASSLWAGGSEQYF.

This clonotype was seen at least ten times. The V gene is TRBV20-1, the J gene TRBJ1-1; D is undetermined. The CDR3 runs to 12 residues. Trimming stripped 6 bases from V and 2 bases from J, with 10 bases between. Germline-derived CDR1 and CDR2 are DFQATT and SNEGSKA (reference sequence). Written as DNA, the CDR3 is TGCAGTGCACACGCAGGTAACACTGAAGCTTTCTTT. It is translated as CSAHAGNTEAFF.

This clonotype was recorded at least ten times. V gene TRBV9 combines with J gene TRBJ2-5; TRBD1 aligns across 10 bases. V was clipped by 0 bases and J by 9 bases; unmatched bases: 11. The CDR3 extends over 16 amino acids. Germline CDR1 and CDR2: SGDLS and YYNGEE. This chain's CDR3 is CASSVGPRTGGEAQYF. The CDR3 DNA follows: TGTGCCAGCAGCGTAGGCCCGAGGACAGGGGGGGAGGCCCAGTACTTC.

In its sample, this clonotype was seen many times. This chain's CDR3 is CASSFTSGRAYQETQYF. CDR3 DNA: TGTGCCAGCAGCTTTACTAGCGGGAGGGCCTACCAAGAGACCCAGTACTTC. The V and J genes are TRBV7-9 and TRBJ2-5; TRBD2 aligns across 13 bases. The CDR3 loop spans 17 amino acids. With V trimmed by 3 bases and J by 0 bases, 4 bases remained unmatched. Germline CDR1 and CDR2: SEHNR and FQNEAQ (reference sequence).

This clonotype came up a few times. The chain employs TRBV18 and TRBJ1-6; TRBD1 aligns across 9 bases. Germline V lookup: CDR1 KGHSH, CDR2 LQKENI. V was pared by 1 base and J by 10 bases, with 17 bases of the junction left unmatched. The CDR3 covers 19 residues. The CDR3 bases are TGTGCCAGCTCACCACGCGGAGTTGCGGGACAGGGAGGAAACTCACCCCTCCACTTT. This gives the protein CASSPRGVAGQGGNSPLHF. Full variable domain (remainder filled in from reference TRBV18 and TRBJ1-6): NAGVMQNPRHLVRRRGQEARLRCSPMKGHSHVYWYRQLPEEGLKFMVYLQKENIIDESGMPKERFSAEFPKEGPSILRIQQVVRGDSAAYFCASSPRGVAGQGGNSPLHFGNGTRLTVT.

This clonotype was observed at least ten times. This chain's CDR3 is CSVVAGGRGGEQYF. The CDR3 DNA reads as TGCAGCGTTGTCGCTGGGGGACGGGGCGGAGAGCAGTACTTC. The chain carries TRBV29-1 and TRBJ2-7; D assignment may be TRBD1 or TRBD2 (5 bases each). The CDR3 spans 14 residues. The V gene's germline CDR1 is SQVTM and CDR2 ANQGSEA. The V end lost 4 bases, the J end lost 7 bases, and 20 bases lay between the germline ends.

This CDR3 reads CSVEGQGGTEAFF. Here the CDR3 DNA reads TGCAGCGTTGAGGGGCAGGGGGGGACTGAAGCTTTCTTT. The J gene is TRBJ1-1, the V gene TRBV29-1, with 7 bases lining up with TRBD1. V shed 3 bases and J 5 bases; nucleotides not matched to a gene: 6. Per the germline V gene, CDR1 is SQVTM and CDR2 is ANQGSEA. The CDR3 length is 13 residues.

Remarks on this clonotype: A much more abundant neighbour one base away suggests this may be a read error. V and J are TRBV6-1 and TRBJ1-5; weak D call: TRBD1 (6 bases). Germline loops: CDR1 MNHNS, CDR2 SASEGT. The CDR3 is 13 amino acids. CDR3 in DNA: TGTACCAGCAGGAATACAGGGAATCAGCCCCAGCATTTT. It encodes CTSRNTGNQPQHF.

The V call is TRBV11-1, the J call TRBJ1-3; no firm D call. Germline V gene sequence: CDR1 SGHAT, CDR2 FQDESV (reference sequence). The CDR3 loop spans 17 amino acids. V lost 1 base to trimming and J lost 0 bases, with 13 bases between them. CDR3: CASSLVFRQISGNTIYF. The CDR3 DNA follows: TGTGCCAGCAGCTTAGTTTTTCGGCAAATCTCTGGAAACACCATATATTTT. The full variable domain, with the rest looked up from reference TRBV11-1 and TRBJ1-3, is EAEVAQSPRYKITEKSQAVAFWCDPISGHATLYWYRQILGQGPELLVQFQDESVVDDSQLPKDRFSAERLKGVDSTLKIQPAELGDSAMYLCASSLVFRQISGNTIYFGEGSWLTVV.

This clonotype occurred many times. The chain is built from TRBV20-1 and TRBJ2-3; TRBD1 aligns across 7 bases. The germline V gene encodes CDR1 DFQATT and CDR2 SNEGSKA (reference sequence). With V trimmed by 5 bases and J by 0 bases, 5 bases remained unmatched. The CDR3 extends over 14 amino acids. CDR3 in DNA: TGCAGTGCTCCGACAGGGTCTAGCACAGATACGCAGTATTTT. Residues: CSAPTGSSTDTQYF.

Many counts were recorded for this clonotype. The chain carries TRBV20-1 and TRBJ2-7, with D hard to call. Per the germline V gene, CDR1 is DFQATT and CDR2 is SNEGSKA (reference sequence). The CDR3 runs to 13 residues. Trimming took off 2 bases at V and 3 bases at J, with 11 bases between the two ends. CDR3 DNA: TGCAGTGCTAGATCCGGATCCTTCTACGAGCAGTACTTC. Protein product: CSARSGSFYEQYF.

Details on this clonotype: This could be a read error, since a much larger clone is one nucleotide away. The J gene is TRBJ2-7, the V gene TRBV6-1; TRBD1 aligns across 9 bases. The germline V gene has CDR1 MNHNS and CDR2 SASEGT. This CDR3 contains 14 residues. The CDR3 DNA sequence: TGTGTCAGCAGCCGCCGGGACAGGGACAACGAGCAGTACTTC. It codes for CVSSRRDRDNEQYF.

The sample holds a few counts of this clonotype. This rearrangement joins TRBV5-6 to TRBJ2-2; 7 bases map to TRBD1. The germline V gene has CDR1 SGHDT and CDR2 YYEEEE. The CDR3 has 12 amino acids. The ends lost 7 bases at V and 12 bases at J; junction bases unmatched: 9. Here the CDR3 DNA reads TGTGCCAGCGGAATATTGACAGGGAAGCTGTTTTTT. Its translation: CASGILTGKLFF.

At least ten counts were recorded for this clonotype. The chain links TRBV29-1 to TRBJ1-2; maybe TRBD1 (6 bases). Germline lookup yields CDR1 SQVTM and CDR2 ANQGSEA. Trimming left V 6 bases short and J 1 base short, with 15 bases between. CDR3 length: 14 amino acids. The CDR3 nucleotides read TGCAGCGTCCCGCGGACAGAGAATAACTATGGCTACACCTTC. Its translation: CSVPRTENNYGYTF.

This clonotype came up many times. The rearrangement joins TRBV20-1 to TRBJ2-7, with D unresolved. This CDR3 has 13 residues. Deletions cut 6 bases from V and 0 bases from J, with 12 bases between. CDR1 is DFQATT and CDR2 is SNEGSKA in the germline V gene (reference sequence). In DNA form, the CDR3 reads TGCAGTGCCACTGCGACGGCCTCCTACGAGCAGTACTTC. It translates to CSATATASYEQYF.